This T cell receptor beta chain stems from a study of blood T cell repertoires in COVID-19. Background on the study: In each case, the material was cDNA or gDNA derived from T cells, B-cell-depleted T cells, or PBMCs.

As processed by the authors: For nucleated cells, counts were estimated from reference gene primer amplification. TCRdb's table, derived via immunoSEQ multiplex PCR, lists solely in-frame clones and lacks some. V and J calls plus clone size are reproduced from that table; the DNA served to infer D and trimming. Among about 240,000 clones listed, more than 85% were seen once. The V end was cut by 4 bases, the J end by 5 bases, with 11 bases between. The CDR3 runs 13 residues. CDR1 and CDR2 from the germline V gene are WSHSY and SAAADI. The Seattle patients joined while their infection was active and were tracked longitudinally afterward.

This rearrangement joins TRBV10-2 to TRBJ1-2; possibly TRBD1 for D (6 bases). Sequenced material: peripheral blood. The source of this sequence is a woman in her fifties or sixties with COVID-19, enrolled during active disease. CDR3: CASSVNQGYGYTF. DNA for the CDR3: TGCGCCAGCAGTGTCAATCAGGGGTATGGCTACACCTTC.